This TCR beta chain was sequenced in a study of shared clonotypes between healthy human individuals. On the study more broadly: A couple of women and a few men aged 18 to 49 made up the donors.

It was around 220 ng DNA, about 30,000 T cell genomes, that sorted-subset replicate PCRs used. Authors' data handling: ImmunoSEQ output held junction-only sequences without quality scores, so filtering differed. The protocol was immunoSEQ multiplex PCR, while the TCRdb copy is restricted to in-frame clones and leaves out a portion. That table furnishes V, J and clone size, whereas the DNA furnished D and trimming. The profile shows some 1,400,000 clones, approximately 96% of them singletons. This TCR was sampled from a man aged 25-40 years in good health. Sequencing was done on a sample of naive CD4+ T cells sorted from blood. Subset here: CD45RA+ positively selected.

For the CDR3, the DNA is TGTGCTAGTGGTGGGTCGGGACCTGAGTACCAAGAGACCCAGTACTTC. Protein sequence: CASGGSGPEYQETQYF. V and J are TRBV12-5 and TRBJ2-5; perhaps D is TRBD1 or TRBD2 (5 bases each). The CDR3 loop spans 16 amino acids. Germline CDR1 and CDR2: LGHNT and FRNRAP. V lost 5 bases and J lost 0, with 16 bases in between.